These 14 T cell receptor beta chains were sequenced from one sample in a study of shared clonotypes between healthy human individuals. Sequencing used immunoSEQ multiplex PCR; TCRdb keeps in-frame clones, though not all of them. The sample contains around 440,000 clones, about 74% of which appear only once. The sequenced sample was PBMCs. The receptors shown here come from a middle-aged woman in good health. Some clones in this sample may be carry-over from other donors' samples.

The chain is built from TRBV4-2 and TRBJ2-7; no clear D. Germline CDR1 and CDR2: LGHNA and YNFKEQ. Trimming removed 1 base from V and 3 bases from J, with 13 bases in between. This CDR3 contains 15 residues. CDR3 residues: CASSQGPSRIYEQYF. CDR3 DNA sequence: TGTGCCAGCAGCCAAGGCCCGTCTCGGATCTACGAGCAGTACTTC.

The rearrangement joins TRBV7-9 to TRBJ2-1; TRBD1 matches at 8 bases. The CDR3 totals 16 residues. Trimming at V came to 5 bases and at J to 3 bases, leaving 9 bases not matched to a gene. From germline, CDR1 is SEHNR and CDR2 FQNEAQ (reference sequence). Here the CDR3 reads CASSQLGQGDYNEQFF. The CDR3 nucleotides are TGTGCCAGCAGCCAACTCGGACAGGGCGACTACAATGAGCAGTTCTTC.

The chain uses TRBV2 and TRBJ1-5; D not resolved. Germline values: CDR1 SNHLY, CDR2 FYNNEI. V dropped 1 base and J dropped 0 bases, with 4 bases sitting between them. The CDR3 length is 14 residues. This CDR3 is CASSEVYSNQPQHF. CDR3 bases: TGTGCCAGCAGTGAAGTTTATAGCAATCAGCCCCAGCATTTT.

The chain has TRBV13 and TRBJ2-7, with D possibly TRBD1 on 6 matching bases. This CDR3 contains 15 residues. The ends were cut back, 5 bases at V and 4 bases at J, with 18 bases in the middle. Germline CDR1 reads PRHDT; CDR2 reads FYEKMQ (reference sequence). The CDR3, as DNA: TGTGCCAGCAGCCGTCGTGGACAGCTCTTTTACGAGCAGTACTTC. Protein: CASSRRGQLFYEQYF. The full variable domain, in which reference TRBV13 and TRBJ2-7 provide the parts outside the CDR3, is AAGVIQSPRHLIKEKRETATLKCYPIPRHDTVYWYQQGPGQDPQFLISFYEKMQSDKGSIPDRFSAQQFSDYHSELNMSSLELGDSALYFCASSRRGQLFYEQYFGPGTRLTVT.

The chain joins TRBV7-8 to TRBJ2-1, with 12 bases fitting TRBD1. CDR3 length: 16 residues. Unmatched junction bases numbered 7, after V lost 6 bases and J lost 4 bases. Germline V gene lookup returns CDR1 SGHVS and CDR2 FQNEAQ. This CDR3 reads CASRGTGGPGYNEQFF. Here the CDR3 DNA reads TGTGCCAGCAGGGGGACAGGGGGCCCCGGATACAATGAGCAGTTCTTC.

The CDR3: CAWSRGLAVSYEQYF. The DNA of the CDR3 is TGTGCCTGGAGTCGAGGACTAGCGGTTTCCTACGAGCAGTACTTC. This chain connects TRBV30 to TRBJ2-7; 10 nucleotides line up with TRBD2. CDR1 is GTSNPN, CDR2 SVGIG, per germline (reference sequence). Trimming at V came to 2 bases and at J to 1 base, leaving 5 bases not matched to a gene. This CDR3 has 15 residues. Drawing the rest from reference TRBV30 and TRBJ2-7, the complete variable domain is SQTIHQWPATLVQPVGSPLSLECTVEGTSNPNLYWYRQAAGRGLQLLFYSVGIGQISSEVPQNLSASRPQDRQFILSSKKLLLSDSGFYLCAWSRGLAVSYEQYFGPGTRLTVT.

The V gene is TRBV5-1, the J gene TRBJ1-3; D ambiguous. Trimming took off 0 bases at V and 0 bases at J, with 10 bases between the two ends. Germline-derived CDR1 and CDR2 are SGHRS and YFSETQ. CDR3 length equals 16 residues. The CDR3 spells CASSLGDPSSGNTIYF. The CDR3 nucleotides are TGCGCCAGCAGCTTGGGCGACCCGAGCTCTGGAAACACCATATATTTT.

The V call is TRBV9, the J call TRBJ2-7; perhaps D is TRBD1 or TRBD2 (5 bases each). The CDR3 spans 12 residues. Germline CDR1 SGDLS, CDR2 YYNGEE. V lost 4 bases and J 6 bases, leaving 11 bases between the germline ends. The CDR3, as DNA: TGTGCCAGCAGCCCCAACGGGGCCGAGCAGTACTTC. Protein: CASSPNGAEQYF.

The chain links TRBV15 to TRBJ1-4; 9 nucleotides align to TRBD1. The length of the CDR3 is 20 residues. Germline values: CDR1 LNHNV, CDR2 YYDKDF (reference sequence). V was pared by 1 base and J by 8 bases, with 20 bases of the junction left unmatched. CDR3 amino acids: CATSRGAAAPGTGLGEKLFF. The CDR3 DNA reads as TGTGCCACCAGCAGAGGAGCAGCGGCCCCTGGGACAGGGTTGGGGGAAAAACTGTTTTTT.

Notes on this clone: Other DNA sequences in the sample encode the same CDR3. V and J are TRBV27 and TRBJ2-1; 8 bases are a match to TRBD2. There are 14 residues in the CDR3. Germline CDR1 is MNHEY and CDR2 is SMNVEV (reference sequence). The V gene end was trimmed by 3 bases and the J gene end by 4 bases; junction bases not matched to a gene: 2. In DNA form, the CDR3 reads TGTGCCAGCAGTTTGGCGGGGGGATACAATGAGCAGTTCTTC. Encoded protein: CASSLAGGYNEQFF.

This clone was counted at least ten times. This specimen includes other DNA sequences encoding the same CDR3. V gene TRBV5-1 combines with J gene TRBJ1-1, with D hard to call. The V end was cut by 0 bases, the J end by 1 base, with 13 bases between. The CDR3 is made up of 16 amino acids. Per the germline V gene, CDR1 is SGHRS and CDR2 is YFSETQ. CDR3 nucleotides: TGCGCCAGCAGCTTGGTGGCAGGTCGGCAGAACACTGAAGCTTTCTTT. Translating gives CASSLVAGRQNTEAFF.

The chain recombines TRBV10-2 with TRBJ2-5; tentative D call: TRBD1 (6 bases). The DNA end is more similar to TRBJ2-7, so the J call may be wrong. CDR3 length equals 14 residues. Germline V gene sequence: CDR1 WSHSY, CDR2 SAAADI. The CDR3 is CASSESWGPYEQYF. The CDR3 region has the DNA TGCGCCAGCAGTGAGTCTTGGGGGCCCTACGAGCAGTACTTC.

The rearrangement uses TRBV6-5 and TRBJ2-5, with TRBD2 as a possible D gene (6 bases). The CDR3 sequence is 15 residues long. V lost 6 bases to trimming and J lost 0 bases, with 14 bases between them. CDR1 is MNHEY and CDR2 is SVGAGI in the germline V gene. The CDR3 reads CASSRGGKNQETQYF. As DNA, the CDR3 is TGTGCCAGCAGCCGAGGAGGGAAGAACCAAGAGACCCAGTACTTC.

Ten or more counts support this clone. CDR3 coding DNA: TGTGCCAGCAGTGCTATACTCGACAGGGTTCCCTACGAGCAGTACTTC. Amino acids: CASSAILDRVPYEQYF. This chain uses TRBV28 with TRBJ2-7, with 7 positions matching TRBD1. The CDR3 is 16 residues long. Trimming removed 5 bases from V and 2 bases from J; junction bases left unmatched: 12. Germline CDR1 and CDR2: MDHEN and SYDVKM.